This TCR beta chain was observed in a study of cytomegalovirus exposure and HLA in healthy donors. This clone came up once. Trimming took off 2 bases at V and 12 bases at J, with 9 bases between the two ends. Germline values: CDR1 SGHNT, CDR2 YYREEE (reference sequence). This CDR3 has 12 amino acids. The study ran its PCR with 60 Vbeta and 13 Jbeta primers. Sequencing used immunoSEQ multiplex PCR; TCRdb keeps in-frame clones, though not all of them. The sample yields about 88,000 clones, 85% to 90% seen once. This chain links TRBV5-4 with TRBJ1-6, with D perhaps matching TRBD1 (5 bases). This clonotype originated in a man between 18 and 29 years old in good health and CMV-seronegative. The source material was PBMCs. CDR3 nucleotides: TGTGCCAGCAGCTTAACAGGTGGACCCCTCCACTTT. Its protein is CASSLTGGPLHF.